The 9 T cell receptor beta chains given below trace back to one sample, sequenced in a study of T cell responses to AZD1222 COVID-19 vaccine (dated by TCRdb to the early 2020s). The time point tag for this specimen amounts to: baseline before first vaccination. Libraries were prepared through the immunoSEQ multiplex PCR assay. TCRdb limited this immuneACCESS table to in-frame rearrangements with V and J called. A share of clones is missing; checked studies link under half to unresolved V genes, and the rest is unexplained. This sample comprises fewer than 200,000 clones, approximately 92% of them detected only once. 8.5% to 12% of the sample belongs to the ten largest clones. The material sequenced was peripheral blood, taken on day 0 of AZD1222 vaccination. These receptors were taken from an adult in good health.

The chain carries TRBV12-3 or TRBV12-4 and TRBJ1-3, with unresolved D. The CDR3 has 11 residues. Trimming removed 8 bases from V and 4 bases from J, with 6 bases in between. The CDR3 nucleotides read TGTGCCAGCTCCAGCGGAAACACCATATATTTT. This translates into CASSSGNTIYF.

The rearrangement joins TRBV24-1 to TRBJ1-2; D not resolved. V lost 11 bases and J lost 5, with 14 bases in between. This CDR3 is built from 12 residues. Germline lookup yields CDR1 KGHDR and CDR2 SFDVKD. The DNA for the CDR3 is TGTGCCAGCTCCTCCGACATGTATGGCTACACCTTC. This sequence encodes CASSSDMYGYTF.

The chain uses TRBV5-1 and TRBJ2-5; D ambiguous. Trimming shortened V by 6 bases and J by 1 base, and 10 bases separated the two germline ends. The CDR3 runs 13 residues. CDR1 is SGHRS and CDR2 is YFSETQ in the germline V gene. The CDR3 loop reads CASTPPAQETQYF. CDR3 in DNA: TGCGCCAGCACCCCCCCAGCCCAAGAGACCCAGTACTTC.

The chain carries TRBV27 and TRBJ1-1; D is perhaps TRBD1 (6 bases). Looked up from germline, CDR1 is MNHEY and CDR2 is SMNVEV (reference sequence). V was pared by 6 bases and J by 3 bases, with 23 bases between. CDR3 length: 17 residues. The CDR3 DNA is TGTGCCAGCAGCTTAGCAGGGGCCCCGCGAATCGACACTGAAGCTTTCTTT. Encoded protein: CASSLAGAPRIDTEAFF.

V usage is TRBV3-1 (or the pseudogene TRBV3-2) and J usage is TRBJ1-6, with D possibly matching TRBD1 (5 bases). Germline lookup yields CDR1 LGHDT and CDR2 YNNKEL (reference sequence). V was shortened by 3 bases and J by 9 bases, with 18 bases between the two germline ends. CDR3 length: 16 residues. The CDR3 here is CASSQSRVVFGSPLHF. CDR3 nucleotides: TGTGCCAGCAGCCAGAGCAGGGTGGTCTTTGGTTCACCCCTCCACTTT.

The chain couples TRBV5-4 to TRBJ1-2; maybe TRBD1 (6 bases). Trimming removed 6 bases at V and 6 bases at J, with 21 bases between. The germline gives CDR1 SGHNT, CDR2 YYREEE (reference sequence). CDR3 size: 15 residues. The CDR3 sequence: CASTLGGAPSNGYTF. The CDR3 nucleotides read TGTGCCAGCACCCTGGGGGGGGCACCCTCAAATGGCTACACCTTC.

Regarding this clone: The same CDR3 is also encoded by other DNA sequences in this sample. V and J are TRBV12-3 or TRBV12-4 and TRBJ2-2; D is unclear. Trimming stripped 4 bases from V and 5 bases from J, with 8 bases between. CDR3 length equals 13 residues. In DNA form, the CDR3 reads TGTGCCAGCAGTTGGGGTGGGACCGGGGAGCTGTTTTTT. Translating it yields CASSWGGTGELFF.

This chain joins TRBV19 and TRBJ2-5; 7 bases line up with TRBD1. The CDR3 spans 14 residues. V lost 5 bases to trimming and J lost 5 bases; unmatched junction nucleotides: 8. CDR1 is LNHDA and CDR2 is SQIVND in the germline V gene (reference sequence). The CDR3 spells CASSSGQPTETQYF. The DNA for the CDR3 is TGTGCCAGTAGTTCGGGACAGCCCACGGAGACCCAGTACTTC. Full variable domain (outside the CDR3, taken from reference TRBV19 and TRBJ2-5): DGGITQSPKYLFRKEGQNVTLSCEQNLNHDAMYWYRQDPGQGLRLIYYSQIVNDFQKGDIAEGYSVSREKKESFPLTVTSAQKNPTAFYLCASSSGQPTETQYFGPGTRLLVL.

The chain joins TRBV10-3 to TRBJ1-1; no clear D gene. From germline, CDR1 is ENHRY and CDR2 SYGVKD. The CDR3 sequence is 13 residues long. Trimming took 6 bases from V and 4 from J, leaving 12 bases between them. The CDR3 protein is CAIRSAESTEAFF. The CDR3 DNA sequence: TGTGCCATCAGGTCGGCAGAGAGCACTGAAGCTTTCTTT.